Each of the 16 T cell receptor beta chains below was sequenced from the same sample in a study of response to subunit inactivated influenza vaccine. In TCRdb, the RT-PCR reads were re-called with MiXCR into one record per CDR3 protein. This table has roughly 570,000 distinct CDR3 sequences, over 10% appearing once. This sample comprised PBMCs from blood, obtained 40 to 50 days after vaccination. These receptors were taken from a man aged 50-60 years who received an inactivated influenza vaccine.

The chain carries TRBV2 and TRBJ2-3, with 8 positions matching TRBD2. Trimming took 11 bases from V and 4 from J; bases not matched to a gene: 23. Germline V gives CDR1 SNHLY, CDR2 FYNNEI. The CDR3 is 18 amino acids. The CDR3 region has the DNA TGTGCCCGCTGTTTGGTGTCCCCCTTAGCGGGATGGGCAGATACGCAGTATTTT. Translating it yields CARCLVSPLAGWADTQYF.

This clonotype appeared a few times. This rearrangement joins TRBV10-3 to TRBJ2-7, with TRBD1 matching 10 bases. Losses at the gene ends were 4 bases for V and 5 bases for J; bases not matched to a gene: 11. Germline V gives CDR1 ENHRY, CDR2 SYGVKD. The CDR3 is 16 amino acids. Written as DNA, the CDR3 is TGTGCCATCAGTGCGTTAGCGGGACAGGGGATTCACGAGCAGTACTTC. Its protein product is CAISALAGQGIHEQYF.

This clonotype was counted at least ten times. J is TRBJ2-1 and V is TRBV20-1; D is possibly TRBD2 (5 bases). The CDR3 is made up of 13 amino acids. Germline V gene sequence: CDR1 DFQATT, CDR2 SNEGSKA (reference sequence). V dropped 3 bases and J dropped 8 bases, with 14 bases sitting between them. Written as DNA, the CDR3 is TGCAGTGCTAGCGGGAAGGTCGTATATGAGCAGTTCTTC. Translating it yields CSASGKVVYEQFF.

This clonotype was recorded at least ten times. The CDR3 region is CSARSGQGAGYEQYF. The CDR3, as DNA: TGCAGTGCTAGGTCGGGACAGGGGGCGGGCTACGAGCAGTACTTC. This chain links TRBV20-1 with TRBJ2-7; 12 bases match TRBD1. After removal of 3 bases from V and 3 bases from J, the junction contained 6 bases not matched to a gene. The V gene's germline CDR1 is DFQATT and CDR2 SNEGSKA (reference sequence). The CDR3 spans 15 residues.

The CDR3 DNA sequence: TGTGCCAGCAGCCAAGATCTCCTGGGACGTGCCTACGAGCAGTACTTC. Its protein product is CASSQDLLGRAYEQYF. This sequence joins TRBV3-1 and TRBJ2-7; possibly TRBD1 or TRBD2 for D (5 bases each). The germline gives CDR1 LGHDT, CDR2 YNNKEL (reference sequence). Trimming cost V 0 bases and J 2 bases, with 14 bases left between them. CDR3 length equals 16 residues.

The chain carries TRBV6-2 or TRBV6-3 and TRBJ2-5, with TRBD1 identical over 7 bases. V lost 4 bases, J lost 2 bases, and 10 bases stayed unmatched. The CDR3 is 16 amino acids. Germline loops: CDR1 MNHEY, CDR2 SVGEGT. In DNA, the CDR3 is TGTGCCAGCAGTTTGTTCGGGACAGCGATTCAAGAGACCCAGTACTTC. Amino acids: CASSLFGTAIQETQYF.

The rearrangement uses TRBV6-5 and TRBJ2-6; possible D gene TRBD2, 5 bases. Germline assignment: CDR1 MNHEY and CDR2 SVGAGI. V was trimmed by 3 bases and J by 0 bases, leaving 9 bases between them. The CDR3 sequence is 16 residues long. CDR3 bases: TGTGCCAGCAGTTATAGGGAGCTCTCTGGGGCCAACGTCCTGACTTTC. It specifies CASSYRELSGANVLTF.

The CDR3 loop is CASRRTGTSQFGYTF. For the CDR3, the DNA is TGTGCCAGTAGACGAACCGGGACATCCCAATTTGGCTACACCTTC. This chain connects TRBV19 to TRBJ1-2; TRBD1 might be the D (6 bases). This CDR3 is 15 amino acids long. Deletions cut 6 bases from V and 7 bases from J, with 21 bases between. In germline, CDR1 is LNHDA, CDR2 SQIVND (reference sequence). Using reference TRBV19 and TRBJ1-2 for the parts outside the CDR3, the full variable domain is DGGITQSPKYLFRKEGQNVTLSCEQNLNHDAMYWYRQDPGQGLRLIYYSQIVNDFQKGDIAEGYSVSREKKESFPLTVTSAQKNPTAFYLCASRRTGTSQFGYTFGSGTRLTVV.

This clonotype was counted a few times. The junction does not match germline at one end; this may be a read error. DNA of the CDR3: TGCAGTGCTGCCGGGCGCTCCAACAATGAGCAGTTCTTC. Translated, it gives CSAAGRSNNEQFF. The chain is built from TRBV20-1 and TRBJ2-1; D is unclear. Germline CDR1 is DFQATT and CDR2 is SNEGSKA (reference sequence). The CDR3 runs to 13 residues.

This clonotype has a count of ten or more. The chain has TRBV12-3 or TRBV12-4 and TRBJ2-1; D unclear. The V gene lost 6 bases and the J gene lost 2 bases, with 14 bases spanning the gap. The CDR3 is 15 residues long. CDR3 bases: TGTGCCAGCAGCCGCCGTGTACAGACCTACAATGAGCAGTTCTTC. This codes for CASSRRVQTYNEQFF.

Many counts were recorded for this clonotype. This rearrangement joins TRBV6-2 or TRBV6-3 to TRBJ2-1; 12 positions match TRBD2. This CDR3 is built from 13 residues. Trimming at V came to 9 bases and at J to 8 bases, leaving 5 bases not matched to a gene. Looked up from germline, CDR1 is MNHEY and CDR2 is SVGEGT. CDR3 DNA: TGTGCCAGTCTACTAGCGGGGGGCCATGAGCAGTTCTTC. As protein: CASLLAGGHEQFF.

V is TRBV25-1 and J is TRBJ1-1; D possibly corresponds to TRBD1 (6 bases). The V and J ends lost 2 bases and 6 bases respectively, with 13 bases between them. The CDR3 is 14 amino acids. Germline V gene sequence: CDR1 MGHDK, CDR2 SYGVNS. CDR3 sequence reads: CASSEVGRGSEAFF. As DNA, the CDR3 is TGTGCCAGCAGTGAAGTCGGCAGGGGATCTGAAGCTTTCTTT.

In this sample, this clonotype turned up a few times. This sequence joins TRBV15 and TRBJ1-5; no definite D call. The CDR3 contains 15 residues. Trimming took off 0 bases at V and 5 bases at J, with 11 bases between the two ends. The V gene's germline CDR1 is LNHNV and CDR2 YYDKDF (reference sequence). CDR3: CATSRDPALDQPQHF. The CDR3 coding sequence is TGTGCCACCAGCAGAGATCCGGCTCTAGATCAGCCCCAGCATTTT.

V usage is TRBV20-1 and J usage is TRBJ2-3; D may be TRBD1 (6 bases). This CDR3 comprises 15 residues. Trimming cost V 3 bases and J 3 bases, with 16 bases left between them. Germline V CDR1 and CDR2: DFQATT, SNEGSKA (reference sequence). CDR3 in amino acids: CSARYRDRRTDTQYF. CDR3 DNA sequence: TGCAGTGCTAGGTACAGGGACCGGAGGACAGATACGCAGTATTTT.

The table lists this clonotype with a few counts. This chain connects TRBV5-5 to TRBJ2-3, with D perhaps matching TRBD1 (6 bases). CDR3 length equals 12 residues. Per the germline V gene, CDR1 is SGHKS and CDR2 is YYEKEE (reference sequence). Between the trimmed V and J ends, which lost 4 bases and 11 bases, there was a span of 14 bases. CDR3 amino acids: CASSVLRGQQYF. Written as DNA, the CDR3 is TGTGCCAGCAGCGTCCTTCGGGGACAGCAGTATTTT. The full variable domain, in which reference TRBV5-5 and TRBJ2-3 provide the parts outside the CDR3, is DAGVTQSPTHLIKTRGQQVTLRCSPISGHKSVSWYQQVLGQGPQFIFQYYEKEERGRGNFPDRFSARQFPNYSSELNVNALLLGDSALYLCASSVLRGQQYFGPGTRLTVL.

The chain couples TRBV4-2 to TRBJ2-5; D tentatively fits TRBD1 or TRBD2 (5 bases each). Germline V gene data show CDR1 as LGHNA and CDR2 as YNFKEQ. CDR3 size: 16 residues. The V gene lost 0 bases and the J gene lost 4 bases, with 15 bases spanning the gap. CDR3 DNA: TGTGCCAGCAGCCAAGATCTCAAGGGGCGGGCAGAGACCCAGTACTTC. The encoded protein is CASSQDLKGRAETQYF.